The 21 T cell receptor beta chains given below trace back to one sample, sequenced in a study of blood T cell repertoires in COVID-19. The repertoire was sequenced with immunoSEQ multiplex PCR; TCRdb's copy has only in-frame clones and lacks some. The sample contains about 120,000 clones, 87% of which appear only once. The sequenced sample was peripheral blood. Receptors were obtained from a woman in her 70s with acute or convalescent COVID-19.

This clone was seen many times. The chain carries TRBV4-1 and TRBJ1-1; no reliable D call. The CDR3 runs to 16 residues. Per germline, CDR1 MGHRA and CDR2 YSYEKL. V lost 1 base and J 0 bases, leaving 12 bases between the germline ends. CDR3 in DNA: TGCGCCAGCAGCCAAGTCCCTCCGGGAATGAACACTGAAGCTTTCTTT. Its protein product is CASSQVPPGMNTEAFF.

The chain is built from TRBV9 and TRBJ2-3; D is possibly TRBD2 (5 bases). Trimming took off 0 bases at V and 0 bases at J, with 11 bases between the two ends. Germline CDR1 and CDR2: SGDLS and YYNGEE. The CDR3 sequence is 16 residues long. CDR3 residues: CASSVGRAASTDTQYF. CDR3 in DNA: TGTGCCAGCAGCGTAGGCAGAGCGGCCAGCACAGATACGCAGTATTTT.

CDR3 sequence (DNA): TGTGCTAGTGGTCCGGACAGGGTTAGCACAGATACGCAGTATTTT. Protein: CASGPDRVSTDTQYF. This sequence joins TRBV12-5 and TRBJ2-3; TRBD1 matches 8 bases. The CDR3 length is 15 residues. Germline lookup yields CDR1 LGHNT and CDR2 FRNRAP. The junction had 4 bases not matched to a gene; V was cut back by 5 bases and J by 0 bases.

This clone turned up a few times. CDR3 protein: CASMGSNQPQHF. In DNA form, the CDR3 reads TGTGCCAGTATGGGCAGCAATCAGCCCCAGCATTTT. The chain recombines TRBV19 with TRBJ1-5; D is uncertain. The CDR3 spans 12 residues. The V gene lost 7 bases and the J gene lost 1 base, with 5 bases spanning the gap. Germline CDR1 reads LNHDA; CDR2 reads SQIVND (reference sequence).

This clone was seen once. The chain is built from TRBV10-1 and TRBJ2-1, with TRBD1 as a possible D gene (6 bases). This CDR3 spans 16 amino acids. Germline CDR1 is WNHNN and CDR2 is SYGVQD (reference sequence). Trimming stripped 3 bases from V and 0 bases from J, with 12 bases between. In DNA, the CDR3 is TGCGCCAGCAGTGACTCGACAGGTCACTCCTACAATGAGCAGTTCTTC. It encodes CASSDSTGHSYNEQFF.

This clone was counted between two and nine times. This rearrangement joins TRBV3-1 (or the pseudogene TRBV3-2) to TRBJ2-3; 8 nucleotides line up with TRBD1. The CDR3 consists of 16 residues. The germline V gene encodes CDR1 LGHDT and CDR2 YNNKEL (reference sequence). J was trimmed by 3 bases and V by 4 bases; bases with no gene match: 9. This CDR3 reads CASSRAGTGTTDTQYF. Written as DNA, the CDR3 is TGTGCCAGCAGCCGGGCCGGGACAGGAACAACAGATACGCAGTATTTT.

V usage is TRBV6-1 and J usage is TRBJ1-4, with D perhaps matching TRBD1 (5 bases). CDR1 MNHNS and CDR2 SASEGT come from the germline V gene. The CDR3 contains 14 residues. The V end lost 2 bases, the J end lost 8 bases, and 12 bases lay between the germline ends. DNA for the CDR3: TGTGCCAGCAGTGAATGGGGGGGTGGGGAAAAACTGTTTTTT. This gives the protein CASSEWGGGEKLFF.

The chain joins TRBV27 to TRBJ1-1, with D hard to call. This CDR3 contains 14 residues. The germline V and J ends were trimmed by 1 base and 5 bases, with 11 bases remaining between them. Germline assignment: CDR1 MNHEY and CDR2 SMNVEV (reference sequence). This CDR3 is CASSLYRGRTEAFF. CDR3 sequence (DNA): TGTGCCAGCAGTTTATATCGGGGAAGGACTGAAGCTTTCTTT.

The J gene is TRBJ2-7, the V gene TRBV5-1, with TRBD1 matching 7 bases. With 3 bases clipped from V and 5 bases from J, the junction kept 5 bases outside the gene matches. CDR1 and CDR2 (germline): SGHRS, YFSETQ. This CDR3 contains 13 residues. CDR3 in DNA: TGCGCCAGCAGCTCGACAGGGTTCAACGAGCAGTACTTC. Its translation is CASSSTGFNEQYF.

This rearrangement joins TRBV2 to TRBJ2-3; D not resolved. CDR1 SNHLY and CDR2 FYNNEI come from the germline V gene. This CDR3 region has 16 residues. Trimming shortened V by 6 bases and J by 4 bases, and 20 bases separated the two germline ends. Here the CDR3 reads CASRESETLGADTQYF. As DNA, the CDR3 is TGTGCCAGCAGGGAGTCGGAGACCCTCGGTGCAGATACGCAGTATTTT.

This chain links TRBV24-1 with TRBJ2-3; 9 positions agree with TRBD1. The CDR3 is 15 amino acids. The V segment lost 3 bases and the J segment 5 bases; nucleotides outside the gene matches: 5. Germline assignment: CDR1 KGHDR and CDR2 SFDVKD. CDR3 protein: CATSDMGQGKDTQYF. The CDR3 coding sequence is TGTGCCACCAGTGATATGGGACAGGGCAAAGATACGCAGTATTTT.

The CDR3 DNA follows: TGTGCCAGCAGTTTACATGGAGGGGACTACGAGCAGTACTTC. It encodes CASSLHGGDYEQYF. The rearrangement joins TRBV27 to TRBJ2-7; tentatively, D is TRBD2 (6 bases). The CDR3 covers 14 residues. Trimming pared 2 bases from V and 3 bases from J, leaving 11 bases between. Germline V gives CDR1 MNHEY, CDR2 SMNVEV (reference sequence).

For the CDR3, the DNA is TGTGCCAGCAGCCCCCGTCCCATACATGGACTAGCCAAAAACATTCAGTACTTC. Amino acid sequence: CASSPRPIHGLAKNIQYF. This chain joins TRBV7-6 and TRBJ2-4; D might be TRBD2 (5 bases). The ends were cut back, 5 bases at V and 0 bases at J, with 20 bases in the middle. The length of the CDR3 is 18 residues. Germline CDR1 and CDR2: SGHVS and FNYEAQ.

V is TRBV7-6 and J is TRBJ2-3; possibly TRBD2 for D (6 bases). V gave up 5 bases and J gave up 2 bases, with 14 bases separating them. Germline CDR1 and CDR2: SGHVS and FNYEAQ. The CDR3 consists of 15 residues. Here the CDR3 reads CASSQRGSPTDTQYF. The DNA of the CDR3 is TGTGCCAGCAGCCAACGGGGGTCCCCCACAGATACGCAGTATTTT.

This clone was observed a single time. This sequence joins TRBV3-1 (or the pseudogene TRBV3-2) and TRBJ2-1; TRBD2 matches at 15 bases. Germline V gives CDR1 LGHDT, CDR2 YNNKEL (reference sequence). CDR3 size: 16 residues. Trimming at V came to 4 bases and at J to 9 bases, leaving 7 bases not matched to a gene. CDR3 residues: CASSLWTSGGAGEQFF. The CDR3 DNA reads TGTGCCAGCAGCCTCTGGACTAGCGGGGGGGCAGGTGAGCAGTTCTTC.

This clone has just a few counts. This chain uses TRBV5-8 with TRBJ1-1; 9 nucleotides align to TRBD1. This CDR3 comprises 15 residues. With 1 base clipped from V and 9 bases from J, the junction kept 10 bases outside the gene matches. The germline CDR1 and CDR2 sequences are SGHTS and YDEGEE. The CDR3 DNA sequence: TGTGCCAGCAGCTTGTCGGGACAGGGTGTTTATAAAGCTTTCTTT. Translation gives CASSLSGQGVYKAFF.

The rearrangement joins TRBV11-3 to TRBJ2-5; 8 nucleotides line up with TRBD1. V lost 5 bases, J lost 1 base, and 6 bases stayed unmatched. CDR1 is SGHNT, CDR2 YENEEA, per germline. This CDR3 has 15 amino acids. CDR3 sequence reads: CASSDRDRSQETQYF. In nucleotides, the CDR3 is TGTGCCAGCAGCGATCGGGACAGGAGCCAAGAGACCCAGTACTTC.

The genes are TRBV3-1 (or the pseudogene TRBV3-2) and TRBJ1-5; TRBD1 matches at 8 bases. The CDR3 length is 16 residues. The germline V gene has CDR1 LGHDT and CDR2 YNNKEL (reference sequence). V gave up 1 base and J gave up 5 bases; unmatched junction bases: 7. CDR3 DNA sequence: TGTGCCAGCAGCCAAGGGACGGGACAGGATGATCAGCCCCAGCATTTT. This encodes CASSQGTGQDDQPQHF.

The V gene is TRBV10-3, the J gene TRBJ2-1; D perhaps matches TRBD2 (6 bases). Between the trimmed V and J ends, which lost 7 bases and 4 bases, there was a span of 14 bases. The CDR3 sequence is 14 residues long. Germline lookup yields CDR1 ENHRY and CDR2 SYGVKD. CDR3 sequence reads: CAIMDSGVYNEQFF. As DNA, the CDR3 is TGTGCCATCATGGATTCGGGGGTTTACAATGAGCAGTTCTTC.

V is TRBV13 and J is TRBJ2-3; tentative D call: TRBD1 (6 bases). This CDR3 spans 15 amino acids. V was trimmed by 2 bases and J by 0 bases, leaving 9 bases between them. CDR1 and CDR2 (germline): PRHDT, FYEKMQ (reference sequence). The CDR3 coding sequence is TGTGCCAGCAGCTTAAACAGGGCGAGCACAGATACGCAGTATTTT. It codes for CASSLNRASTDTQYF.

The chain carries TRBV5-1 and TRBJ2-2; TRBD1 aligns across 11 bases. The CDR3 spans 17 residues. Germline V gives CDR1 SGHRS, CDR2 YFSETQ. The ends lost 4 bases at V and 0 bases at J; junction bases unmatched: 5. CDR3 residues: CASSTGQGASNTGELFF. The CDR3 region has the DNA TGCGCCAGCAGCACCGGACAGGGGGCCTCGAACACCGGGGAGCTGTTTTTT.